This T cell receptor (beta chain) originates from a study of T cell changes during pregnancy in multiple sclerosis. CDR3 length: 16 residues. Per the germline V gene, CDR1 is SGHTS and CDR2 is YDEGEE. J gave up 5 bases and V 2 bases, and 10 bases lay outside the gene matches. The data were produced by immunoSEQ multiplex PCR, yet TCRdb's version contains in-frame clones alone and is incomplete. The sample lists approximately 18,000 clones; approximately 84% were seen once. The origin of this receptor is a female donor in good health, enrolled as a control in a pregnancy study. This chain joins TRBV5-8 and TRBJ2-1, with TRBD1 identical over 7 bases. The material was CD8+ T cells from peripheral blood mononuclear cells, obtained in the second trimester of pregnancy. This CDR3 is CASSLPDRVYDNEQFF. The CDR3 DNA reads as TGTGCCAGCAGCTTACCCGACAGGGTATACGACAATGAGCAGTTCTTC.